A single sample gave rise to the 12 T cell receptor beta chains below, sequenced in a study of cytomegalovirus exposure and HLA in healthy donors. The data were produced by immunoSEQ multiplex PCR, yet TCRdb's version contains in-frame clones alone and is incomplete. Altogether about 160,000 clones are present, over 80% being singletons, with the ten largest covering approximately 2%. Sequenced: PBMCs. The source of these receptors is a man in his thirties or forties in good health and CMV-seropositive.

The chain links TRBV7-3 to TRBJ2-7, with 10 bases lining up with TRBD1. This CDR3 contains 15 residues. V lost 4 bases, J lost 5 bases, and 8 bases stayed unmatched. CDR1 SGHTA and CDR2 FQGTGA come from the germline V gene. The CDR3 bases are TGTGCCAGCAGCTCACCGGGACAGGGGATCCACGAGCAGTACTTC. Protein sequence: CASSSPGQGIHEQYF.

This sequence joins TRBV27 and TRBJ2-1; 9 bases map to TRBD2. CDR1 and CDR2 (germline): MNHEY, SMNVEV (reference sequence). Trimming cost V 7 bases and J 7 bases; bases outside gene matches: 8. The length of the CDR3 is 14 residues. Here the CDR3 DNA reads TGTGCCAGCATAAGCGGGGGGCCGGAGAATGAGCAGTTCTTC. This gives the protein CASISGGPENEQFF.

This clone came up once. The chain joins TRBV6-4 to TRBJ2-7; TRBD1 might be the D (6 bases). Trimming removed 8 bases at V and 3 bases at J, with 17 bases between. Per the germline V gene, CDR1 is MRHNA and CDR2 is SNTAGT. The CDR3 covers 14 residues. The CDR3 loop is CASALTGTDYEQYF. As DNA, the CDR3 is TGTGCCAGCGCACTGACAGGAACGGACTACGAGCAGTACTTC.

The count of this clone is one. Germline is not matched at one junction end, which may reflect a read error. J is TRBJ2-3 and V is TRBV7-7, with unresolved D. There are 15 residues in the CDR3. Germline loops: CDR1 SSHAT, CDR2 FNYEAQ (reference sequence). The CDR3 DNA follows: TGTGCTAGCAGCCTAGGGCCACTAAGCACAGATACGCAGTATTTT. This sequence encodes CASSLGPLSTDTQYF.

This chain connects TRBV10-3 to TRBJ1-1, with 9 bases matching TRBD1. V lost 5 bases, J lost 2 bases, and 3 bases stayed unmatched. CDR1 is ENHRY and CDR2 is SYGVKD in the germline V gene. CDR3 size: 14 residues. The CDR3 spells CAISLDRGNTEAFF. CDR3 coding DNA: TGTGCCATCAGTTTGGACAGGGGAAACACTGAAGCTTTCTTT.

This chain uses TRBV4-1 with TRBJ2-7; 7 positions match TRBD1. CDR1 is MGHRA and CDR2 is YSYEKL in the germline V gene. The CDR3 consists of 15 residues. The ends lost 0 bases at V and 3 bases at J; junction bases unmatched: 5. CDR3 amino acids: CASSQEGQEFYEQYF. In DNA form, the CDR3 reads TGCGCCAGCAGCCAAGAAGGACAGGAGTTCTACGAGCAGTACTTC.

This chain links TRBV7-2 with TRBJ1-5; D is possibly TRBD1 (5 bases). The CDR3 is 13 residues long. Trimming removed 4 bases from V and 6 bases from J, with 10 bases in between. Germline V CDR1 and CDR2: SGHTA, FQGNSA. The CDR3 sequence: CASSYPGGQPQHF. The CDR3 nucleotides read TGTGCCAGCAGCTACCCCGGGGGTCAGCCCCAGCATTTT.

The chain couples TRBV7-2 to TRBJ2-7, with no clear D. From germline, CDR1 is SGHTA and CDR2 FQGNSA. CDR3 length: 13 amino acids. V shed 5 bases and J shed 3 bases, with 11 bases lying between them. The DNA for the CDR3 is TGTGCCAGCAGCACCACTTTCTTCTACGAGCAGTACTTC. Translating gives CASSTTFFYEQYF.

The genes are TRBV11-2 and TRBJ2-1; 8 nucleotides line up with TRBD1. Trimming at V came to 4 bases and at J to 2 bases, leaving 4 bases not matched to a gene. Germline V gene sequence: CDR1 SGHAT, CDR2 FQNNGV. This CDR3 contains 15 residues. In nucleotides, the CDR3 is TGTGCCAGCAGCTCCACAGGGGGTGCCTACAATGAGCAGTTCTTC. It is translated as CASSSTGGAYNEQFF.

This clone was observed a few times. This chain connects TRBV18 to TRBJ2-7; tentative D call: TRBD2 (6 bases). The CDR3 has 16 residues. V dropped 3 bases and J dropped 2 bases, with 17 bases sitting between them. Germline V gene data show CDR1 as KGHSH and CDR2 as LQKENI. CDR3 amino acids: CASSPLARDFAYEQYF. The DNA for the CDR3 is TGTGCCAGCTCACCTTTAGCCCGGGACTTCGCCTACGAGCAGTACTTC.

This rearrangement joins TRBV7-2 to TRBJ1-1, with 7 bases lining up with TRBD1. CDR3 length: 15 residues. Per germline, CDR1 SGHTA and CDR2 FQGNSA. The trim removed 5 bases at V and 4 bases at J, leaving 10 bases unmatched. CDR3 nucleotide sequence: TGTGCCAGCAGCCCACCCGGGGGACAGATCACTGAAGCTTTCTTT. Its protein is CASSPPGGQITEAFF.

J is TRBJ2-7 and V is TRBV29-1; possibly TRBD1 for D (5 bases). The CDR3 loop spans 15 amino acids. Germline V gene data show CDR1 as SQVTM and CDR2 as ANQGSEA. V was clipped by 1 base and J by 2 bases, with 15 bases between them. CDR3 DNA sequence: TGCAGCGTTGAAGGATCGGCAGGGTCTACCTACGAGCAGTACTTC. It is translated as CSVEGSAGSTYEQYF.